What follows is one TCR beta chain and its context. Its specificity is not known. This CDR3 is built from 14 residues. V was trimmed by 3 bases and J by 9 bases, leaving 18 bases between them. CDR1 and CDR2 from the germline V gene are SGHRS and YFSETQ. The sample comes from a study of CD8+CD57+ T cells in acquired aplastic anemia. Overall study context: Sequencing produced an average of around 10 million reads per healthy donor for CD4+ cells. Overall study findings and caveats: Patients shared 25 to 30 CD8+ CDR3 sequences with controls.

Profiling of TCR beta VDJ combinations and CDR3 sequences used genomic DNA as template. TCRdb re-derived calls from the reads in MiXCR, one entry per CDR3 protein. The table records around 200,000 distinct CDR3 sequences, 54% of them present only once. The sequenced sample was sorted CD4+, CD8+, or CD8+CD57+ T cells (not recorded which) from PBMCs. The gene calls are TRBV5-1 and TRBJ2-5; D is unclear. The receptor's source is a human donor in good health, serving as a control. CDR3 residues: CASSSSSGPSSQYF. The CDR3, as DNA: TGCGCCAGCAGCTCCTCTTCGGGCCCATCTTCCCAGTACTTC.